The 25 T cell receptor beta chains in this list originate from one sample, sequenced in a study of early T cells in non-severe SARS-CoV-2 infection. One entry per CDR3 protein, called by TCRdb with MiXCR from the 5' RACE reads. Of tens of thousands of distinct CDR3 sequences listed, 15% were seen once; the top ten hold less than 7%. The sequenced material came from whole blood. These receptors were taken from an adult who was a healthcare worker with PCR-confirmed SARS-CoV-2 infection or an uninfected control (not recorded which).

The chain is built from TRBV13 and TRBJ1-5; D ambiguous. V gave up 5 bases and J gave up 4 bases, with 6 bases separating them. This CDR3 is built from 12 residues. CDR1 is PRHDT and CDR2 is FYEKMQ in the germline V gene (reference sequence). The CDR3 spells CASSTKNQPQHF. In DNA, the CDR3 is TGTGCCAGCAGCACCAAAAATCAGCCCCAGCATTTT.

This clonotype was recorded at least ten times. The chain joins TRBV4-1 to TRBJ2-1, with no clear D. Germline V gives CDR1 MGHRA, CDR2 YSYEKL. This CDR3 spans 13 amino acids. V shed 0 bases and J shed 7 bases, with 7 bases lying between them. The CDR3 sequence is CASSQERWNEQFF. CDR3 nucleotides: TGCGCCAGCAGCCAAGAAAGGTGGAATGAGCAGTTCTTC.

This chain joins TRBV5-6 and TRBJ1-5; TRBD1 matches at 10 bases. V gave up 0 bases and J gave up 6 bases; unmatched junction bases: 0. CDR3 length: 14 residues. Germline V CDR1 and CDR2: SGHDT, YYEEEE. Here the CDR3 DNA reads TGTGCCAGCAGCTTGGGACAGGGGGCTCAGCCCCAGCATTTT. Amino acids: CASSLGQGAQPQHF.

This clonotype was seen a handful of times. The chain links TRBV12-3 or TRBV12-4 to TRBJ2-3; D not certain. The CDR3 runs to 15 residues. Trimming took 3 bases from V and 4 from J, leaving 14 bases between them. The CDR3 is CASSFPSVVADTQYF. The CDR3 DNA reads as TGTGCCAGCAGTTTCCCCAGCGTTGTGGCAGATACGCAGTATTTT.

The sample holds a few counts of this clonotype. In DNA form, the CDR3 reads TGCAGTGCCCCGGGACAGGGGGTCTCCGGGGAGCTGTTTTTT. As protein: CSAPGQGVSGELFF. The rearrangement joins TRBV20-1 to TRBJ2-2; 11 bases align to TRBD1. Germline V gives CDR1 DFQATT, CDR2 SNEGSKA (reference sequence). This CDR3 has 14 residues. J gave up 6 bases and V 6 bases, and 6 bases lay outside the gene matches.

The chain is built from TRBV7-8 and TRBJ2-1, with D tentatively TRBD2 (6 bases). V was clipped by 2 bases and J by 4 bases, with 18 bases between them. The CDR3 is made up of 17 amino acids. Germline CDR1 is SGHVS and CDR2 is FQNEAQ. CDR3 bases: TGTGCCAGCAGCTTAATGTCGGGTAGCGGTTCATACAATGAGCAGTTCTTC. Protein sequence: CASSLMSGSGSYNEQFF.

About this clonotype itself: Mismatch with germline at one junction end may stem from a read error. This chain uses TRBV28 with TRBJ1-1; D may be TRBD1 (5 bases). The germline CDR1 and CDR2 sequences are MDHEN and SYDVKM. The CDR3 length is 13 residues. The CDR3 nucleotides are TGTGCCAACAGTGTCTCCGGGGGCACTGAAGCTTTCTTT. Encoded protein: CANSVSGGTEAFF.

The chain recombines TRBV7-9 with TRBJ2-1; TRBD1 agrees at 7 bases. J gave up 5 bases and V 5 bases, and 15 bases lay outside the gene matches. Germline CDR1 and CDR2: SEHNR and FQNEAQ (reference sequence). The CDR3 has 17 amino acids. The CDR3 reads CASSHRPRWDRDNEQFF. As DNA, the CDR3 is TGTGCCAGCAGCCATCGCCCTAGATGGGACAGAGACAATGAGCAGTTCTTC.

The gene calls are TRBV12-3 or TRBV12-4 and TRBJ1-2; TRBD1 aligns across 7 bases. There are 18 residues in the CDR3. V lost 3 bases to trimming and J lost 4 bases; unmatched junction nucleotides: 17. CDR3 sequence reads: CASSFIVEGARASYGYTF. DNA of the CDR3: TGTGCCAGCAGTTTTATCGTTGAGGGGGCCAGGGCCTCCTATGGCTACACCTTC.

In this sample, this clonotype turned up many times. This chain connects TRBV18 to TRBJ2-1; 9 bases are a match to TRBD1. The germline CDR1 and CDR2 sequences are KGHSH and LQKENI. CDR3 length: 15 residues. V trimming: 4 bases; J trimming: 5 bases; junction bases outside the gene matches: 6. CDR3 protein: CASSLETGGNNEQFF. The CDR3 DNA sequence: TGTGCCAGCTCACTCGAGACAGGGGGGAACAATGAGCAGTTCTTC.

This clonotype was detected only a few times. This chain connects TRBV29-1 to TRBJ2-7; 11 nucleotides align to TRBD2. Per germline, CDR1 SQVTM and CDR2 ANQGSEA. The CDR3 totals 13 residues. The J segment lost 3 bases and the V segment lost 5 bases, leaving 3 bases of the junction unmatched. The CDR3 bases are TGCAGCGTTTCTAGCGGGAGGAGCTACGAGCAGTACTTC. Translated, it gives CSVSSGRSYEQYF.

The chain joins TRBV9 to TRBJ1-4; D remains ambiguous. Trimming pared 9 bases from V and 8 bases from J, leaving 17 bases between. This CDR3 is built from 13 residues. Germline V gives CDR1 SGDLS, CDR2 YYNGEE. CDR3 in amino acids: CAIQRRVGEKLFF. CDR3 DNA sequence: TGTGCCATCCAACGGAGGGTAGGGGAAAAACTGTTTTTT.

The V call is TRBV20-1, the J call TRBJ2-2; maybe TRBD1 (5 bases). Germline CDR1 reads DFQATT; CDR2 reads SNEGSKA (reference sequence). The CDR3 has 14 amino acids. Between the trimmed V and J ends, which lost 2 bases and 6 bases, there was a span of 13 bases. The CDR3 coding sequence is TGCAGTGCTAGAAGGGGCCTCGCCCCCGGGGAGCTGTTTTTT. This sequence encodes CSARRGLAPGELFF.

In its sample, this clonotype was seen a few times. CDR3 coding DNA: TGCGCCAGCAGCTCCTACGGGACCAAAAATGAGCAGTTCTTC. Protein product: CASSSYGTKNEQFF. The J gene is TRBJ2-1, the V gene TRBV10-1; tentatively, D is TRBD1 or TRBD2 (5 bases each). Trimming took off 6 bases at V and 7 bases at J, with 16 bases between the two ends. Per germline, CDR1 WNHNN and CDR2 SYGVQD (reference sequence). CDR3 length equals 14 residues.

The sample holds a few counts of this clonotype. The J gene is TRBJ1-5, the V gene TRBV6-5, with a tentative D call TRBD1 (6 bases). Germline loops: CDR1 MNHEY, CDR2 SVGAGI. V dropped 6 bases and J dropped 0 bases, with 18 bases sitting between them. CDR3 length equals 17 residues. The DNA of the CDR3 is TGTGCCAGCAGAGCCGGGACACCTGGTAGTAGCAATCAGCCCCAGCATTTT. It is translated as CASRAGTPGSSNQPQHF.

This sequence joins TRBV12-3 or TRBV12-4 and TRBJ1-2; 7 bases agree with TRBD1. The CDR3 totals 14 residues. After removal of 6 bases from V and 5 bases from J, the junction contained 9 bases not matched to a gene. In nucleotides, the CDR3 is TGTGCCAGCAGCCGTTCGACAGGGAAGTATGGCTACACCTTC. Translated: CASSRSTGKYGYTF.

This chain uses TRBV30 with TRBJ2-4, with 9 bases fitting TRBD2. Per the germline V gene, CDR1 is GTSNPN and CDR2 is SVGIG (reference sequence). The CDR3 length is 15 residues. With V trimmed by 3 bases and J by 6 bases, 9 bases remained unmatched. Written as DNA, the CDR3 is TGTGCCTGGAGCGACCGACTAGCGGTCAGAAACATTCAGTACTTC. Residues: CAWSDRLAVRNIQYF.

The V gene is TRBV10-2, the J gene TRBJ2-7, with 8 bases lining up with TRBD2. The germline V gene has CDR1 WSHSY and CDR2 SAAADI. CDR3 length equals 15 residues. V dropped 3 bases and J dropped 7; count of bases not matched to a gene: 11. CDR3 DNA sequence: TGCGCCAGCAGTGATCCTTTAGCGGGGCCCTGGGAGCAGTACTTC. It specifies CASSDPLAGPWEQYF.

CDR3 bases: TGTGCCAGCAGTCCCAACCGCGAGCAGTACTTC. It translates to CASSPNREQYF. The V gene is TRBV28, the J gene TRBJ2-7; D gene unclear. Germline values: CDR1 MDHEN, CDR2 SYDVKM. This CDR3 region has 11 residues. V dropped 5 bases and J dropped 6 bases, with 8 bases sitting between them. The complete variable domain, with remaining parts taken from reference TRBV28 and TRBJ2-7, reads DVKVTQSSRYLVKRTGEKVFLECVQDMDHENMFWYRQDPGLGLRLIYFSYDVKMKEKGDIPEGYSVSREKKERFSLILESASTNQTSMYLCASSPNREQYFGPGTRLTVT.

The rearrangement joins TRBV7-2 to TRBJ1-6; D is perhaps TRBD1 (5 bases). The CDR3 loop spans 16 amino acids. Trimming stripped 1 base from V and 8 bases from J, with 15 bases between. Germline assignment: CDR1 SGHTA and CDR2 FQGNSA. The CDR3 sequence is CASSLDRGVIYSPLHF. The CDR3 nucleotides read TGTGCCAGCAGCTTAGATCGGGGGGTGATTTATTCACCCCTCCACTTT.

This clonotype has just a few counts. The chain has TRBV27 and TRBJ2-2; 11 nucleotides match TRBD2. The germline V gene has CDR1 MNHEY and CDR2 SMNVEV (reference sequence). The CDR3 sequence is 16 residues long. V shed 5 bases and J 4 bases; nucleotides not matched to a gene: 6. The DNA for the CDR3 is TGTGCCAGCAGTAGGCTAGCGGGAGGTATCACCGGGGAGCTGTTTTTT. Translation: CASSRLAGGITGELFF.

This clonotype was counted between two and nine times. The rearrangement links TRBV12-3 or TRBV12-4 to TRBJ2-1; 8 positions match TRBD2. CDR3 length: 16 residues. V dropped 1 base and J dropped 5; count of bases not matched to a gene: 7. CDR3 residues: CASSLVVGRVNNEQFF. As DNA, the CDR3 is TGTGCCAGCAGTTTAGTGGTCGGGAGGGTAAACAATGAGCAGTTCTTC.

The J gene is TRBJ2-2, the V gene TRBV29-1; no firm D call. The CDR3 covers 13 residues. V was cut by 0 bases and J by 6 bases, with 8 bases left in between. CDR1 and CDR2 from the germline V gene are SQVTM and ANQGSEA. CDR3 nucleotide sequence: TGCAGCGTTGAAGAATCTAGACCCGGGGAGCTGTTTTTT. Amino acid sequence: CSVEESRPGELFF.

This clonotype was counted between two and nine times. The chain carries TRBV12-2 and TRBJ2-7; the D call of TRBD2 is as the table states it, not checked on the DNA. TRBV12-2 is given as a pseudogene. The CDR3 covers 15 residues. CDR3 residues: CASRSRTSRVYEQYF. The CDR3 nucleotides read TGTGCAAGTCGCTCGAGGACTAGCAGGGTCTACGAGCAGTACTTC.

This clonotype has a handful of counts. V gene TRBV12-3 or TRBV12-4 combines with J gene TRBJ2-1; D is uncertain. V dropped 5 bases and J dropped 6 bases, with 20 bases sitting between them. CDR3 size: 16 residues. The CDR3 DNA reads as TGTGCCAGCAGTCCGCCTACCGACCGGACCCCCAATGAGCAGTTCTTC. This sequence encodes CASSPPTDRTPNEQFF.